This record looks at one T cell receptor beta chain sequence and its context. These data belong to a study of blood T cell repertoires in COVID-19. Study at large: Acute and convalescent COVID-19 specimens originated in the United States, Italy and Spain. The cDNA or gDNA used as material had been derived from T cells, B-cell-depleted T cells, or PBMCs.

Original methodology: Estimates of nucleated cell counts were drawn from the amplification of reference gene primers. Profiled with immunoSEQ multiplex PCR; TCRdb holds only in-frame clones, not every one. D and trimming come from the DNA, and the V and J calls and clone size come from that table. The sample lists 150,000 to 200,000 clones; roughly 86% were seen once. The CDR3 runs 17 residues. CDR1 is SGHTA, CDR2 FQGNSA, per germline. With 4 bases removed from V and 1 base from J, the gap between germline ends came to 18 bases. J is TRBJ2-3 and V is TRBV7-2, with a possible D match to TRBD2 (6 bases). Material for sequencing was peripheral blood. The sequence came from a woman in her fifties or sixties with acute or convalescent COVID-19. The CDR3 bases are TGTGCCAGCAGCTCTACGGCCGGGACTCTAGGCACAGATACGCAGTATTTT. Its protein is CASSSTAGTLGTDTQYF.